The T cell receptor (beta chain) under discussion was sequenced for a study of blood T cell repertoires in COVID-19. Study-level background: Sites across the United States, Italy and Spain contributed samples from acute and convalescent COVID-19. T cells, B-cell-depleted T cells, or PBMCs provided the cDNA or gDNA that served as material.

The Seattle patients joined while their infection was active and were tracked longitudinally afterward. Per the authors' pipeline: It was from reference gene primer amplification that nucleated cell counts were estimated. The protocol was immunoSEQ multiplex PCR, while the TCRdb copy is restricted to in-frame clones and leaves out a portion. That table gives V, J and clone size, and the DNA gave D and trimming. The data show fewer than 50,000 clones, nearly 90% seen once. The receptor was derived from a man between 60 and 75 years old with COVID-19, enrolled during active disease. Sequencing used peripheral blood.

The CDR3 here is CAWSPPTDNNEKLFF. CDR3 bases: TGTGCCTGGAGTCCCCCGACAGACAATAATGAAAAACTGTTTTTT. The V call is TRBV30, the J call TRBJ1-4; maybe TRBD1 (5 bases). CDR1 and CDR2 from the germline V gene are GTSNPN and SVGIG (reference sequence). The length of the CDR3 is 15 residues. V was trimmed by 2 bases and J by 4 bases, leaving 14 bases between them. The variable domain in full, completed from reference TRBV30 and TRBJ1-4, reads SQTIHQWPATLVQPVGSPLSLECTVEGTSNPNLYWYRQAAGRGLQLLFYSVGIGQISSEVPQNLSASRPQDRQFILSSKKLLLSDSGFYLCAWSPPTDNNEKLFFGSGTQLSVL.